The sequence of this TCR beta chain was determined in a study of OX40 agonist ivuxolimab in advanced cancers. With V trimmed by 0 bases and J by 9 bases, 1 base remained unmatched. The CDR3 contains 13 residues. Germline CDR1 reads SGHRS; CDR2 reads YFSETQ. TCRdb keeps only in-frame clones here, not all; method: immunoSEQ multiplex PCR. The sample records 75,000 to 100,000 clones, around 86% being singletons. The chain links TRBV5-1 to TRBJ2-1, with 9 bases matching TRBD1. The clonotype was recovered from an adult with an advanced solid tumor such as melanoma, head and neck, liver or kidney cancer. Sequenced here: CD4+ or CD8+ T cells sorted from blood, sampled in a trial of the OX40 agonist ivuxolimab. CDR3 in amino acids: CASSLDRGLEQFF. CDR3 nucleotide sequence: TGCGCCAGCAGCTTGGACAGGGGGCTTGAGCAGTTCTTC.